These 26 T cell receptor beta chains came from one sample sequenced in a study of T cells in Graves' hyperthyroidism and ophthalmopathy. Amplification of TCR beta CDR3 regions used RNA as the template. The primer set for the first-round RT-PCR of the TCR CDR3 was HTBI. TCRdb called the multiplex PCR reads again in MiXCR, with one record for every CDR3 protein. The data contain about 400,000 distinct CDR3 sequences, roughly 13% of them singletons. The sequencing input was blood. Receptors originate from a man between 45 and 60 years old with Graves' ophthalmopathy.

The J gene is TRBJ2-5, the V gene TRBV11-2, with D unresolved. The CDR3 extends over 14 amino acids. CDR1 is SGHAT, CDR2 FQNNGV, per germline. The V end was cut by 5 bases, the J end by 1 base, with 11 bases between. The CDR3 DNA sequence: TGTGCCAGCAGCCCCATGAAGATCCAAGAGACCCAGTACTTC. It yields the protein CASSPMKIQETQYF.

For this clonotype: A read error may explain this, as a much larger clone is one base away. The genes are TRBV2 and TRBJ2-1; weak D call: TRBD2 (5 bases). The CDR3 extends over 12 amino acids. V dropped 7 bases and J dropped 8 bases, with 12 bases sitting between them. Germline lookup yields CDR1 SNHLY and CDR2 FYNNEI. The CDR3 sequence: CASNRDADEQFF. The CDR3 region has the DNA TGTGCCAGCAATCGGGATGCGGATGAGCAGTTCTTC. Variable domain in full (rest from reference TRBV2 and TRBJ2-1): EPEVTQTPSHQVTQMGQEVILRCVPISNHLYFYWYRQILGQKVEFLVSFYNNEISEKSEIFDDQFSVERPDGSNFTLKIRSTKLEDSAMYFCASNRDADEQFFGPGTRLTVL.

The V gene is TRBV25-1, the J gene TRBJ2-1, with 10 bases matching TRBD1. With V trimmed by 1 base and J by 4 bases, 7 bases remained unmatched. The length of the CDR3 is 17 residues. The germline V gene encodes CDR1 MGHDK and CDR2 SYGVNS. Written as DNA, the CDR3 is TGTGCCAGCAGTGAATCAGGGGACAGGGGTGCGTACAATGAGCAGTTCTTC. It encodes CASSESGDRGAYNEQFF.

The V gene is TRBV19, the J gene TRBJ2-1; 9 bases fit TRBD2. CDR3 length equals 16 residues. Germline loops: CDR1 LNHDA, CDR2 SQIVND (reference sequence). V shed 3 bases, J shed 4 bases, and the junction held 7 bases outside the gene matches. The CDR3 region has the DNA TGTGCCAGTAGTATGGGGCCCAGCGGGAGGTACAATGAGCAGTTCTTC. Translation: CASSMGPSGRYNEQFF.

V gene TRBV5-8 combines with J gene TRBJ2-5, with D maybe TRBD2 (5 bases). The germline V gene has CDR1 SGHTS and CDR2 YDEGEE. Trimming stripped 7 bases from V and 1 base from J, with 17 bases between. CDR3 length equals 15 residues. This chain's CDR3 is CASGRTGLVQETQYF. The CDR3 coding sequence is TGTGCCAGCGGACGGACGGGGTTGGTCCAAGAGACCCAGTACTTC.

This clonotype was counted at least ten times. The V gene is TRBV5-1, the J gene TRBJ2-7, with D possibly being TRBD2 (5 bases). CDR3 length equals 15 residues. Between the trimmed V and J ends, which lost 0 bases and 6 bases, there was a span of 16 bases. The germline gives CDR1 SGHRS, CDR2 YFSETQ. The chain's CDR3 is CASSLGSGKGSEQYF. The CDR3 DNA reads TGCGCCAGCAGCTTGGGTTCCGGGAAGGGATCCGAGCAGTACTTC.

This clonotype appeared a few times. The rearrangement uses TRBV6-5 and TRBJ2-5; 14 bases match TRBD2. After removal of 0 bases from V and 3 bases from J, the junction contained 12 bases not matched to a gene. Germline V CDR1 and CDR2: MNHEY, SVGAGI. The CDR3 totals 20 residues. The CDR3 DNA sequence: TGTGCCAGCAGTTACTCTTCTTCGGGACTAGCGGGAGCCAAGAAAGAGACCCAGTACTTC. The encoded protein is CASSYSSSGLAGAKKETQYF.

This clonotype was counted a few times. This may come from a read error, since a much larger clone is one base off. The CDR3 region has the DNA TGTGCCAGCGGTTATCGGGGGACTGAAGCTTTCTTT. Protein: CASGYRGTEAFF. V gene TRBV6-5 combines with J gene TRBJ1-1; D is perhaps TRBD1 (5 bases). This CDR3 has 12 amino acids. The germline V gene encodes CDR1 MNHEY and CDR2 SVGAGI.

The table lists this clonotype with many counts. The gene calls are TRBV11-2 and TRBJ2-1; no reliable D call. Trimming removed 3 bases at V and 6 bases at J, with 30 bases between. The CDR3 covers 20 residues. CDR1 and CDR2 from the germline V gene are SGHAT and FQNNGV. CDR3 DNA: TGTGCCAGCAGCTTTGGATCGTCTGCTCCGGTGAAAACGCGGACCAATGAGCAGTTCTTC. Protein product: CASSFGSSAPVKTRTNEQFF.

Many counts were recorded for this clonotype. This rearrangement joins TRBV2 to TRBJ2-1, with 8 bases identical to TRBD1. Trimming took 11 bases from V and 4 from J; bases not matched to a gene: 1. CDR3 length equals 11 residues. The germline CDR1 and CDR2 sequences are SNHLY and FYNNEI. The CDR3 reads CAWTGYNEQFF. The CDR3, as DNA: TGTGCCTGGACAGGGTACAATGAGCAGTTCTTC.

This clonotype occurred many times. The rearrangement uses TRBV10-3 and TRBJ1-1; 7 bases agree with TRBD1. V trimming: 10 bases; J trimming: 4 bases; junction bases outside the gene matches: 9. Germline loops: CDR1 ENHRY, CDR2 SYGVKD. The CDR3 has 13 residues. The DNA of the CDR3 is TGTGCCACCTCTGGGACAGAAGGCACTGAAGCTTTCTTT. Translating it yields CATSGTEGTEAFF.

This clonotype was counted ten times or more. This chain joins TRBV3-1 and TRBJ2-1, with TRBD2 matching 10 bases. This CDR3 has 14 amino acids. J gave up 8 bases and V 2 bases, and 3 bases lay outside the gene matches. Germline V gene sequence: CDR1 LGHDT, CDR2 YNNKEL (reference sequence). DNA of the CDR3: TGTGCCAGCAGCCAATCAGCGGGGGGGTATGAGCAGTTCTTC. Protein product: CASSQSAGGYEQFF.

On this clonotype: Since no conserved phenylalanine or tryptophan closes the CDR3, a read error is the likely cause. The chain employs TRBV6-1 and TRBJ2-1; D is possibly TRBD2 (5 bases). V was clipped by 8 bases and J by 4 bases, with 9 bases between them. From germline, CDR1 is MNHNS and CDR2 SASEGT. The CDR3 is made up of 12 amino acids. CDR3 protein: CASGRRYNEQFS. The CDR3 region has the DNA TGTGCCAGCGGGCGGAGGTACAATGAGCAGTTCTCC.

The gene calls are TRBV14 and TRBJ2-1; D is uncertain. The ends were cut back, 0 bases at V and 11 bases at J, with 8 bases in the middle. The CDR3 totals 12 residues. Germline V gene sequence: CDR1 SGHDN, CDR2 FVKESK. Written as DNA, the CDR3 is TGTGCCAGCAGCCAAGATTCACAGAAGCAGTTCTTC. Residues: CASSQDSQKQFF.

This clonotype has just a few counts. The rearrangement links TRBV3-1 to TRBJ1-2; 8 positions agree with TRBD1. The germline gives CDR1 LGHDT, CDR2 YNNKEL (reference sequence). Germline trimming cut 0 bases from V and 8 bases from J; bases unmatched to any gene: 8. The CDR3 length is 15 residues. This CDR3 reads CASSQDATGVGGYTF. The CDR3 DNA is TGTGCCAGCAGCCAAGACGCGACAGGGGTCGGGGGCTACACCTTC.

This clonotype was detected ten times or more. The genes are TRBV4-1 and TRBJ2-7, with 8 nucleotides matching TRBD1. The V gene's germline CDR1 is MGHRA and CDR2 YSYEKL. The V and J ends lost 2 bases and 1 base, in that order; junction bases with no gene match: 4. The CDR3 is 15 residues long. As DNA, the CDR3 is TGCGCCAGCAGCCAACCGGGACAGGATTCCTACGAGCAGTACTTC. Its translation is CASSQPGQDSYEQYF.

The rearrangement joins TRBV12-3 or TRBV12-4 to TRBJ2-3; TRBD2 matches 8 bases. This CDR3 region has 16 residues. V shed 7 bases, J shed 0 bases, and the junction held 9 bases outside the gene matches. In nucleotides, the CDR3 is TGTGCCAGCACCACCGGGGGGGGGGCTAGCACAGATACGCAGTATTTT. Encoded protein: CASTTGGGASTDTQYF.

In DNA, the CDR3 is TGTGCCTGGAGTGTGGGGGTTTGGGGGGCCTGGGGCTACACCTTC. The encoded protein is CAWSVGVWGAWGYTF. J is TRBJ1-2 and V is TRBV30; tentative D call: TRBD1 (6 bases). Germline CDR1 is GTSNPN and CDR2 is SVGIG (reference sequence). This CDR3 region has 15 residues. Trimming stripped 0 bases from V and 8 bases from J, with 19 bases between.

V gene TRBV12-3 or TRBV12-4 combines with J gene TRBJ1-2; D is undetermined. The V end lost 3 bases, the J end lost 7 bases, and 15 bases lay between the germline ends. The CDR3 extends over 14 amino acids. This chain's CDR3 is CASSFLRKEGGYTF. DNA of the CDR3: TGTGCCAGCAGTTTTCTGAGGAAAGAAGGTGGCTACACCTTC.

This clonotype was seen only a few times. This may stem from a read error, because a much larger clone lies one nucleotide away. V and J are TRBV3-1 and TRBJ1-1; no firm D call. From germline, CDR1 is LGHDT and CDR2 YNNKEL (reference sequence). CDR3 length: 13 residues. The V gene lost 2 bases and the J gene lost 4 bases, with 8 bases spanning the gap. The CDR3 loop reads CASSQNLGTEAFF. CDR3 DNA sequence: TGTGCCAGCAGCCAAAATTTGGGCACTGAAGCTTTCTTT.

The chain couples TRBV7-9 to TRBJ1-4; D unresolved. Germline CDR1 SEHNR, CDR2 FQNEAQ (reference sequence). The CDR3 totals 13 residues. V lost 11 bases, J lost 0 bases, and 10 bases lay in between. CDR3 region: CAGEIATNEKLFF. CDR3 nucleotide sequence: TGTGCCGGTGAAATTGCAACTAATGAAAAACTGTTTTTT.

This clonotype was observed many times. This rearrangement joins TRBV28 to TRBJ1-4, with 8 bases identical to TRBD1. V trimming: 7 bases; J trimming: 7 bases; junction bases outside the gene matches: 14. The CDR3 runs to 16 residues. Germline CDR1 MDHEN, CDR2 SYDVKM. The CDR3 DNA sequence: TGTGCCAGCAACCCCATGACCGGACAGGGAGGTGAAAAACTGTTTTTT. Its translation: CASNPMTGQGGEKLFF. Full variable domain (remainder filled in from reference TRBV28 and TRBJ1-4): DVKVTQSSRYLVKRTGEKVFLECVQDMDHENMFWYRQDPGLGLRLIYFSYDVKMKEKGDIPEGYSVSREKKERFSLILESASTNQTSMYLCASNPMTGQGGEKLFFGSGTQLSVL.

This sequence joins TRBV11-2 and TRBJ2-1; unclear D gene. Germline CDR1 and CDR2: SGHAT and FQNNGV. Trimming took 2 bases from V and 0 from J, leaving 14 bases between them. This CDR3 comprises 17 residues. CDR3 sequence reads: CASSLRPEGSSYNEQFF. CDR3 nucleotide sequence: TGTGCCAGCAGCTTAAGGCCGGAAGGTAGCTCCTACAATGAGCAGTTCTTC. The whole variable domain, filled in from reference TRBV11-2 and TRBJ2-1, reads EAGVAQSPRYKIIEKRQSVAFWCNPISGHATLYWYQQILGQGPKLLIQFQNNGVVDDSQLPKDRFSAERLKGVDSTLKIQPAKLEDSAVYLCASSLRPEGSSYNEQFFGPGTRLTVL.

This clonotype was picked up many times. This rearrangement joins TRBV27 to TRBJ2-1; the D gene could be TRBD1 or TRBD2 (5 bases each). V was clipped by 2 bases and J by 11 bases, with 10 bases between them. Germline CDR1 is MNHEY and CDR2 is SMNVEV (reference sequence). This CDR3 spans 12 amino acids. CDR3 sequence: CASSLIQGQQFF. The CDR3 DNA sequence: TGTGCCAGCAGTTTAATCCAGGGACAGCAGTTCTTC.

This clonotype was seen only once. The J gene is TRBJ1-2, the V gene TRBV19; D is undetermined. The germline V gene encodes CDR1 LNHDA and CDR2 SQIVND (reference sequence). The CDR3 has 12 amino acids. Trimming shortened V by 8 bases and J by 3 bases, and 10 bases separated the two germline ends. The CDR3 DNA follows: TGTGCCAGTTTGAGGGCAGACTATGGCTACACCTTC. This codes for CASLRADYGYTF.

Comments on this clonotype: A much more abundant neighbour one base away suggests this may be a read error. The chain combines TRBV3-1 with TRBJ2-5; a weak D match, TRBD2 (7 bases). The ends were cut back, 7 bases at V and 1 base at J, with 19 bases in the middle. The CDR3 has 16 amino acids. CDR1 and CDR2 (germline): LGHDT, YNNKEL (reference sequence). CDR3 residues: CASTPPGGGSQETQYF. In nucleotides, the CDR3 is TGTGCCAGCACCCCGCCGGGGGGCGGGTCCCAAGAGACCCAGTACTTC.